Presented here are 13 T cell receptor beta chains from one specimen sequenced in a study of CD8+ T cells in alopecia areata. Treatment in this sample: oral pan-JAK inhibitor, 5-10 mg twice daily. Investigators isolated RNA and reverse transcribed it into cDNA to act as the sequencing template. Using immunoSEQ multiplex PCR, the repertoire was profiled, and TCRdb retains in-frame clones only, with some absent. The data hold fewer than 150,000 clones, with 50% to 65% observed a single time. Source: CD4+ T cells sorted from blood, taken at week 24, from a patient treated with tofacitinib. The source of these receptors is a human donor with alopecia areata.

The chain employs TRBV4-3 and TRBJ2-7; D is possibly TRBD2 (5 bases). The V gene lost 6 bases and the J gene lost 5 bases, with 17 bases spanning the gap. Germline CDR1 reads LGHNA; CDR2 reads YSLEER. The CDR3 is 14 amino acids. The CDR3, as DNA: TGCGCCAGCAGTATCCACATCGGACTGGACGAGCAGTACTTC. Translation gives CASSIHIGLDEQYF.

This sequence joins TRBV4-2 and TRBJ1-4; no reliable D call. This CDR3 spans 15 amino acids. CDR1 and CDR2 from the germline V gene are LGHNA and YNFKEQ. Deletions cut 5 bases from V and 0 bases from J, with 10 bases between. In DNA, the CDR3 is TGTGCCAGCAGCACCCGGTTTGCAACTAATGAAAAACTGTTTTTT. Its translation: CASSTRFATNEKLFF.

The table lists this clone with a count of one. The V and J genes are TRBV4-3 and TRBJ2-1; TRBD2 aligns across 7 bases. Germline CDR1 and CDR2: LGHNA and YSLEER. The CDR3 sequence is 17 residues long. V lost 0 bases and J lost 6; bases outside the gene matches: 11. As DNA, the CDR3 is TGCGCCAGCAGCCAAGAGGGAGGGTTAGCCCGCGGCAATGAGCAGTTCTTC. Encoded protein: CASSQEGGLARGNEQFF.

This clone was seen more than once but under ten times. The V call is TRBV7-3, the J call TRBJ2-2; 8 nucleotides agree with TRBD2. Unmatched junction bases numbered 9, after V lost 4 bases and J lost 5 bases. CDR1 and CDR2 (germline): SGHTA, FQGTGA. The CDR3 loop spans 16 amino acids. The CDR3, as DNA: TGTGCCAGCAGCTCCCCGGGACTAGGGGGAACCGGGGAGCTGTTTTTT. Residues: CASSSPGLGGTGELFF.

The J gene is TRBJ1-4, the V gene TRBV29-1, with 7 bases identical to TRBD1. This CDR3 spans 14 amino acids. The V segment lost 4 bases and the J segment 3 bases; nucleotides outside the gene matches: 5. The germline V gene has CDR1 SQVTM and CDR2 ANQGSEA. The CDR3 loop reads CSVGGQMSNEKLFF. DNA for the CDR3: TGCAGCGTTGGGGGACAGATGTCTAATGAAAAACTGTTTTTT.

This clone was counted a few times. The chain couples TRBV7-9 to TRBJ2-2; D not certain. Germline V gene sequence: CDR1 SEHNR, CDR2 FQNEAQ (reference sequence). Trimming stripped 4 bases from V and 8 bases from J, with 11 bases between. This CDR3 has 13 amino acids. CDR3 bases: TGTGCCAGCAGCTCCCTCACCCGGGGGGAGCTGTTTTTT. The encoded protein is CASSSLTRGELFF.

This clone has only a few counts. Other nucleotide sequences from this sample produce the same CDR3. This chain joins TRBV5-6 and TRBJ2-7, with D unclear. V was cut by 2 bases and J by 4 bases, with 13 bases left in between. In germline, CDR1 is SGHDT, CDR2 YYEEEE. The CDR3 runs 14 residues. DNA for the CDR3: TGTGCCAGCAGCTTTTTCCAAGGAACTTACGAGCAGTACTTC. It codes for CASSFFQGTYEQYF.

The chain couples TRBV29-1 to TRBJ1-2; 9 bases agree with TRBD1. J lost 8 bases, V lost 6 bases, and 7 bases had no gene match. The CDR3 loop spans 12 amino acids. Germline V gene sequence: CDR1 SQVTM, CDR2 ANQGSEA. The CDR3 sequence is CSVSGTGYGYTF. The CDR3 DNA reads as TGCAGCGTCTCCGGGACAGGGTACGGCTACACCTTC.

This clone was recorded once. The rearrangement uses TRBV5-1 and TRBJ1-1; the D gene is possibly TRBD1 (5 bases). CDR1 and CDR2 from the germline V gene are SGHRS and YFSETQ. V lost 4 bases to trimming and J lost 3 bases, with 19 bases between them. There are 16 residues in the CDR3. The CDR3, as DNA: TGCGCCAGCAGCCCAAGCAGGGCTGGGACGGACACTGAAGCTTTCTTT. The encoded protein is CASSPSRAGTDTEAFF.

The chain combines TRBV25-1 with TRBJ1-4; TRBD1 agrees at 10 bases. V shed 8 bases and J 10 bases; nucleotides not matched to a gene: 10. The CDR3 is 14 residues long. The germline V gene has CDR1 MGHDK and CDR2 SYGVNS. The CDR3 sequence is CASSQTGGEGKLFF. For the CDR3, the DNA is TGTGCCAGCTCCCAGACAGGGGGCGAAGGAAAACTGTTTTTT.

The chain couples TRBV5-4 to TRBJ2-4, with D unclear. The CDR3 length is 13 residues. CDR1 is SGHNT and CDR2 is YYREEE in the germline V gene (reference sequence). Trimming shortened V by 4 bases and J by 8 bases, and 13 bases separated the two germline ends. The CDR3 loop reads CASSVQSEDIQYF. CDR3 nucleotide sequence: TGTGCCAGCAGCGTACAGAGTGAGGACATTCAGTACTTC.

CDR3: CASSYSGVFWEKLFF. The CDR3 coding sequence is TGTGCCAGCAGTTACTCAGGGGTATTTTGGGAAAAACTGTTTTTT. The chain has TRBV6-5 and TRBJ1-4; the D gene is possibly TRBD1 (5 bases). From germline, CDR1 is MNHEY and CDR2 SVGAGI. V gave up 0 bases and J gave up 8 bases, with 13 bases separating them. The CDR3 spans 15 residues.

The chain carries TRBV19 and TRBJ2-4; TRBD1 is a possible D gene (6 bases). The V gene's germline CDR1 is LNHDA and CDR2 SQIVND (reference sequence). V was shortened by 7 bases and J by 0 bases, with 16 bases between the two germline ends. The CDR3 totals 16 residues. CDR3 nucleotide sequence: TGTGCCAGTACCTCGGACAGTTCCATAGCCAAAAACATTCAGTACTTC. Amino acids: CASTSDSSIAKNIQYF.